This TCR beta chain originates from a study of T-cell memory formation after mild COVID-19. Germline V gene lookup returns CDR1 SGHKS and CDR2 YYEKEE (reference sequence). J lost 3 bases, V lost 0 bases, and 2 bases had no gene match. The CDR3 is 15 residues long. TCRdb reanalysed the 5' RACE reads using MiXCR and keeps one entry per CDR3 protein. Counted here are about 560,000 distinct CDR3 sequences, approximately 15% occurring once; the ten biggest clones make up about 8.1%. Broader study findings: A second wave expanding day 15 to 37 was CD4+-biased; contracting clones were balanced.

Worth noting for this clonotype: Its target is not known.

This receptor was identified in an adult woman who had mild COVID-19 (a few samples of this study predate the infection). Cell type and time point are not known. Material for sequencing was PBMCs or a T cell subset sorted from them (not recorded which). This chain uses TRBV5-5 with TRBJ2-2; TRBD1 matches 7 bases. The CDR3 region is CASSLVRGYTGELFF. The CDR3, as DNA: TGTGCCAGCAGCTTGGTCAGGGGGTACACCGGGGAGCTGTTTTTT.